These 7 T cell receptor beta chains share one sample of origin, sequenced in a study of T cell responses to AZD1222 COVID-19 vaccine. This table comes from immunoSEQ multiplex PCR, and its TCRdb copy is limited to in-frame clones, with some not included. The sample holds 150,000 or so clones; approximately 88% are singletons and the top ten take 3% to 4%. The source was peripheral blood, collected on day 0 of MenACWY control vaccination. Receptors originate from an adult in good health.

The chain carries TRBV29-1 and TRBJ1-2; TRBD1 matches at 9 bases. This CDR3 contains 13 residues. Germline-derived CDR1 and CDR2 are SQVTM and ANQGSEA. J lost 8 bases, V lost 2 bases, and 6 bases had no gene match. CDR3 in amino acids: CSVEITGGGGYTF. Written as DNA, the CDR3 is TGCAGCGTTGAAATAACAGGGGGCGGAGGCTACACCTTC.

For this clone: At the DNA level, this CDR3 is encoded by other sequences in the same sample as well. As DNA, the CDR3 is TGTGCCAGCAGCCCCGGGACAGTGAACACTGAAGCTTTCTTT. It translates to CASSPGTVNTEAFF. The V and J genes are TRBV7-2 and TRBJ1-1; 7 nucleotides agree with TRBD1. Germline CDR1 is SGHTA and CDR2 is FQGNSA. V shed 5 bases, J shed 0 bases, and the junction held 3 bases outside the gene matches. This CDR3 comprises 14 residues.

The rearrangement links TRBV7-9 to TRBJ2-7; 12 nucleotides line up with TRBD1. The ends lost 9 bases at V and 5 bases at J; junction bases unmatched: 20. The germline CDR1 and CDR2 sequences are SEHNR and FQNEAQ (reference sequence). This CDR3 is 18 amino acids long. This CDR3 reads CASTRGGTGGARDDEQYF. In DNA form, the CDR3 reads TGTGCCAGTACTCGTGGAGGGACAGGGGGCGCAAGAGATGACGAGCAGTACTTC.

V gene TRBV29-1 combines with J gene TRBJ1-1, with TRBD1 matching over 8 bases. CDR3 length equals 11 residues. V was clipped by 7 bases and J by 3 bases; unmatched bases: 1. In germline, CDR1 is SQVTM, CDR2 ANQGSEA. The CDR3 loop is CSGTGYTEAFF. The CDR3 DNA reads as TGCAGCGGGACAGGGTACACTGAAGCTTTCTTT.

This chain connects TRBV5-1 to TRBJ1-4, with D perhaps TRBD1 (5 bases). The CDR3 contains 15 residues. Trimming took 4 bases from V and 0 from J, leaving 10 bases between them. Looked up from germline, CDR1 is SGHRS and CDR2 is YFSETQ. The DNA of the CDR3 is TGCGCCAGCAGCCCGCAGGGTGCAACTAATGAAAAACTGTTTTTT. Its protein is CASSPQGATNEKLFF.

The V and J genes are TRBV10-2 and TRBJ2-3; D is possibly TRBD2 (6 bases). This CDR3 region has 15 residues. Between the trimmed V and J ends, which lost 8 bases and 4 bases, there was a span of 19 bases. In germline, CDR1 is WSHSY, CDR2 SAAADI. CDR3 in DNA: TGCGCCAGCGCCCACGGGGCGGGGACTGCAGATACGCAGTATTTT. Protein product: CASAHGAGTADTQYF.

The chain uses TRBV14 and TRBJ2-7; D may be TRBD2 (6 bases). The V gene's germline CDR1 is SGHDN and CDR2 FVKESK. The CDR3 covers 15 residues. V was shortened by 3 bases and J by 1 base, with 13 bases between the two germline ends. The CDR3 region is CASSHVSGLSYEQYF. For the CDR3, the DNA is TGTGCCAGCAGCCACGTTTCGGGACTTTCCTACGAGCAGTACTTC.